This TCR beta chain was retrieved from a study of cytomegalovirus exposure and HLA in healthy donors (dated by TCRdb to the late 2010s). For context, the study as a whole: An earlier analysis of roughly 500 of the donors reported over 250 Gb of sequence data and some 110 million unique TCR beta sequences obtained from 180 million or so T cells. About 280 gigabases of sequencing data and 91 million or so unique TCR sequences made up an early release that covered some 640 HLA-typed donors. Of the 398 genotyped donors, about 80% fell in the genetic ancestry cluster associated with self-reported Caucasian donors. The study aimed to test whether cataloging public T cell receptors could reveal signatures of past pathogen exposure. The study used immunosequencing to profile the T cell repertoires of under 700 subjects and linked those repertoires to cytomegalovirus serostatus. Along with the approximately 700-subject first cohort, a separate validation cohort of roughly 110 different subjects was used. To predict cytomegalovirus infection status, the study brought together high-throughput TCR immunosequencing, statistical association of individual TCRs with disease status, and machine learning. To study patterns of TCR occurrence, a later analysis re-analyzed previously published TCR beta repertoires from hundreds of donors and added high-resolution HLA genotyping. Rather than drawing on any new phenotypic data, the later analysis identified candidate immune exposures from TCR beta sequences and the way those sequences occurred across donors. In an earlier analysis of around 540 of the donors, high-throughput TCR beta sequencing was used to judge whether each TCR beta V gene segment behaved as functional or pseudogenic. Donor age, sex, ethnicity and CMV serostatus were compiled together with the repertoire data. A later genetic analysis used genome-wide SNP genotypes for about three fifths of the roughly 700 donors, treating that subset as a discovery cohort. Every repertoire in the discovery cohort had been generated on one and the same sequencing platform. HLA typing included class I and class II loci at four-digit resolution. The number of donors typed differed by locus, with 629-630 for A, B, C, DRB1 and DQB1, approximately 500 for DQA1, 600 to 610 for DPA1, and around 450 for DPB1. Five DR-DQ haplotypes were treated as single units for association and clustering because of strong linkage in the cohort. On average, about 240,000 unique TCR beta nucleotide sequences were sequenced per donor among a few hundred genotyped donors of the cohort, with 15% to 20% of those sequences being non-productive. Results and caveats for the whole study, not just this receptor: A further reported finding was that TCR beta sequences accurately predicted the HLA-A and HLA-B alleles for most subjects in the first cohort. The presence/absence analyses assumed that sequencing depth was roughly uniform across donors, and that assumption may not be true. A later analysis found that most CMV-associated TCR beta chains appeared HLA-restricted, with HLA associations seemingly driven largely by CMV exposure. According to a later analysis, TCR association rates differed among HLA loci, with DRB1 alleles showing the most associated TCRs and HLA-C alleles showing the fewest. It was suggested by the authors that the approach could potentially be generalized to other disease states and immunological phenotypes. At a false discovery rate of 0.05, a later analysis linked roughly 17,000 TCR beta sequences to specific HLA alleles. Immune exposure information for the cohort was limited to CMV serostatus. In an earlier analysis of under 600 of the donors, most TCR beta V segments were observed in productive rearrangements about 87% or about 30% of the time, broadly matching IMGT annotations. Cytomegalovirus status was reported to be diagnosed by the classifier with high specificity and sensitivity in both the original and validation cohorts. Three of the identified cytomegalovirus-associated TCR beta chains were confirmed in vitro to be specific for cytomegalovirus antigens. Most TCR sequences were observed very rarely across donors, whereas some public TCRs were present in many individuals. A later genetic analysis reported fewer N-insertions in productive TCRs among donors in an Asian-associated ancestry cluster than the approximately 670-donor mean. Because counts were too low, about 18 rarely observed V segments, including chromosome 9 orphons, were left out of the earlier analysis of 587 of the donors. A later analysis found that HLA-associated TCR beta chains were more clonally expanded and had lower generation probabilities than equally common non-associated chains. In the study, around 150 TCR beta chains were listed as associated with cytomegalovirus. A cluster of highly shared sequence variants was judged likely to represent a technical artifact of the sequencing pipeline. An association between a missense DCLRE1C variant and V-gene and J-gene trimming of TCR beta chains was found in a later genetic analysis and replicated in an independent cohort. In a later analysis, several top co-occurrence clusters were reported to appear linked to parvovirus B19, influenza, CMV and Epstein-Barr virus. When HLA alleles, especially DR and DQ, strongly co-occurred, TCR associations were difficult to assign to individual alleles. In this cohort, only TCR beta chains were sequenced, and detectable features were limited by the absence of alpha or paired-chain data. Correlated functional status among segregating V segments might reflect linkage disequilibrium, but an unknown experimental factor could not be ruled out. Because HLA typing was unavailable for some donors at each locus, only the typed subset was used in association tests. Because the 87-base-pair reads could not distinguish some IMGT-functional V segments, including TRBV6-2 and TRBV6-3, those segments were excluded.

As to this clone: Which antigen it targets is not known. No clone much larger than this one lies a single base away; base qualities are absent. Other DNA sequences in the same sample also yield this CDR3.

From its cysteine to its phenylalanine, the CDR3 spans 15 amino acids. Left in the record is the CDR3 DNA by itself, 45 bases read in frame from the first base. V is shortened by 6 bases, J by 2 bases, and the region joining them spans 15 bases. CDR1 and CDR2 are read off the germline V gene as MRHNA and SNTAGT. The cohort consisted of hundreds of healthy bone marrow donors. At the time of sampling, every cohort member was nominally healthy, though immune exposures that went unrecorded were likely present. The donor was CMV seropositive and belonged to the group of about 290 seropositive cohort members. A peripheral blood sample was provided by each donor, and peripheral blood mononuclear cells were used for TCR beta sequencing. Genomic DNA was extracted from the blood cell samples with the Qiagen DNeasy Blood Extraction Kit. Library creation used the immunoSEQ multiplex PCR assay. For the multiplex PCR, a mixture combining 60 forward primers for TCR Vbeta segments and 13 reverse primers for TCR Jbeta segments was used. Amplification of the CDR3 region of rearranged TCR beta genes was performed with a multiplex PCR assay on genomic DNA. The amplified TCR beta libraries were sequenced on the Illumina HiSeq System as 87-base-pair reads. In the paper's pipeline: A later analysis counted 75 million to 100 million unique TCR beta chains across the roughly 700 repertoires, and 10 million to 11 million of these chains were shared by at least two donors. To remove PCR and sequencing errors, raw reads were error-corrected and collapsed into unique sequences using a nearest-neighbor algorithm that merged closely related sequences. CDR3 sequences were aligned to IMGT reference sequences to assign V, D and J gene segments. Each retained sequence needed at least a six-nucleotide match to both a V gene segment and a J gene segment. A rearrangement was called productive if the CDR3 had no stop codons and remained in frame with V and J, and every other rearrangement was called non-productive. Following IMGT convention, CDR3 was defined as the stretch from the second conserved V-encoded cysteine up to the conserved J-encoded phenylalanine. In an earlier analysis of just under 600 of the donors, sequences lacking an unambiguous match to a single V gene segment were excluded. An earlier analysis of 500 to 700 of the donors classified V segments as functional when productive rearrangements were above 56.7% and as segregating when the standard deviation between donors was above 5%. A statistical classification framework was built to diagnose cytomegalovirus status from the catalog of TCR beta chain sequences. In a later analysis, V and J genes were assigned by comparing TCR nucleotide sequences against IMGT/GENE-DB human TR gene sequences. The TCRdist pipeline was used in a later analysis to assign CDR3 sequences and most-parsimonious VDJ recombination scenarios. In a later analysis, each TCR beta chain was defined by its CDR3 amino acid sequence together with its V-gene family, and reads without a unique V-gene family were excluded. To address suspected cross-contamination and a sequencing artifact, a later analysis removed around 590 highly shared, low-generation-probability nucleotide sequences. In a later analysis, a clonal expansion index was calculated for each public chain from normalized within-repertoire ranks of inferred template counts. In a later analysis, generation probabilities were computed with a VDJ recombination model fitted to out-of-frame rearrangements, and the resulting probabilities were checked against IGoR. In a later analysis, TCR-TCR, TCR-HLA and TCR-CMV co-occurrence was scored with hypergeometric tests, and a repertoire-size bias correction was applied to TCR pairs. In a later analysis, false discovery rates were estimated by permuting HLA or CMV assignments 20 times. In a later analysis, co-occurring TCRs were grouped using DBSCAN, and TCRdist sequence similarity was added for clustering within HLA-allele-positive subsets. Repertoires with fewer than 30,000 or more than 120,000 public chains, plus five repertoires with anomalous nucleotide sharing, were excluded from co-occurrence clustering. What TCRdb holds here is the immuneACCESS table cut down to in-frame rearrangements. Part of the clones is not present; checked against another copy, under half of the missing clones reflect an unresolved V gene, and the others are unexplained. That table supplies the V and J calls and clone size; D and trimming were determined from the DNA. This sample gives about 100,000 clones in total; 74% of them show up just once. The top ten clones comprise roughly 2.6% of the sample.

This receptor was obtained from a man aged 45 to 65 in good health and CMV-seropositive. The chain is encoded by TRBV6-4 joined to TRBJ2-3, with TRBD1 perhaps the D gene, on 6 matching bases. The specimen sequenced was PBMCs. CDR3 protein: CASSRTDRLTDTQYF. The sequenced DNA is TGTGCCAGCAGCCGGACCGACAGGCTCACAGATACGCAGTATTTT.